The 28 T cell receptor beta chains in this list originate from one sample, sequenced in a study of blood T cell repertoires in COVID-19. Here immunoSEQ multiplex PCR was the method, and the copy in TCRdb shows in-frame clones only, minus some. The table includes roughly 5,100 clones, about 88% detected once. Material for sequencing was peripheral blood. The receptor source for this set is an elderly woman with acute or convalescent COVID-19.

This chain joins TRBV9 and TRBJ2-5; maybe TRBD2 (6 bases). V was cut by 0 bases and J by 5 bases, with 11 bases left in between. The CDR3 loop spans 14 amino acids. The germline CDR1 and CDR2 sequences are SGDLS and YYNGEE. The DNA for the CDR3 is TGTGCCAGCAGCGTAGGGGGCGGGGCGGAGACCCAGTACTTC. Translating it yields CASSVGGGAETQYF. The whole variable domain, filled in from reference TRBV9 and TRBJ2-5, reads DSGVTQTPKHLITATGQRVTLRCSPRSGDLSVYWYQQSLDQGLQFLIQYYNGEERAKGNILERFSAQQFPDLHSELNLSSLELGDSALYFCASSVGGGAETQYFGPGTRLLVL.

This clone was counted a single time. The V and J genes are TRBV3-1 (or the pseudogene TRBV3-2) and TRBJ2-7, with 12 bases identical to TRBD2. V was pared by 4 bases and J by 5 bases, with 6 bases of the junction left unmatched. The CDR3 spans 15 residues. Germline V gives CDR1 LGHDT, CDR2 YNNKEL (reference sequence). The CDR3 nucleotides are TGTGCCAGCAGCCCCCTAGCGGGGGGGCCCGACGAGCAGTACTTC. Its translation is CASSPLAGGPDEQYF.

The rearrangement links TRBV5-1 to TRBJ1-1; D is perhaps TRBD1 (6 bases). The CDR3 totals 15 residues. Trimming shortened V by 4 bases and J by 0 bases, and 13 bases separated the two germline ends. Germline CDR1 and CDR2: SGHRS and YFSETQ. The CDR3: CASSPARGMNTEAFF. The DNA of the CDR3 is TGCGCCAGCAGCCCCGCCAGGGGAATGAACACTGAAGCTTTCTTT.

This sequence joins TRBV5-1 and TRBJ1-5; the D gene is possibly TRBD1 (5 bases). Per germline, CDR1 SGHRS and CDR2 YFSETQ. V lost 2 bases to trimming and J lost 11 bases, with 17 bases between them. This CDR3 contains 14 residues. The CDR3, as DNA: TGCGCCAGCAGCTTAACGGGGGAGGCCCGGTCCCAGCATTTT. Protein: CASSLTGEARSQHF.

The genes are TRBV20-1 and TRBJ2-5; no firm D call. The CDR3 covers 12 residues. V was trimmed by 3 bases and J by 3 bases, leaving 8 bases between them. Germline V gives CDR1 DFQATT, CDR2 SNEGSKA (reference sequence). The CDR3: CSASISEETQYF. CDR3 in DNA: TGCAGTGCTAGTATTTCTGAAGAGACCCAGTACTTC.

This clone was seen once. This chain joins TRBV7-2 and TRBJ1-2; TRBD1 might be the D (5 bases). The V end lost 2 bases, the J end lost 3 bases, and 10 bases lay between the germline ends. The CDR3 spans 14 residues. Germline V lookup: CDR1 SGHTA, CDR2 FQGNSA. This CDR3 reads CASSLNQGHYGYTF. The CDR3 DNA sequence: TGTGCCAGCAGCTTAAATCAGGGCCACTATGGCTACACCTTC.

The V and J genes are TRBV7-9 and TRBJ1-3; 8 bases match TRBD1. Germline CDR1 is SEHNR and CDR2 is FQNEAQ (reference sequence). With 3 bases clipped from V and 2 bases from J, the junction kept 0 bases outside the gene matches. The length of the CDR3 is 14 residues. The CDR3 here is CASSLDRAGNTIYF. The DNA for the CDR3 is TGTGCCAGCAGCTTGGACAGGGCTGGAAACACCATATATTTT. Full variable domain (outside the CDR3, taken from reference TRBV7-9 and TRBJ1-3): DTGVSQNPRHKITKRGQNVTFRCDPISEHNRLYWYRQTLGQGPEFLTYFQNEAQLEKSRLLSDRFSAERPKGSFSTLEIQRTEQGDSAMYLCASSLDRAGNTIYFGEGSWLTVV.

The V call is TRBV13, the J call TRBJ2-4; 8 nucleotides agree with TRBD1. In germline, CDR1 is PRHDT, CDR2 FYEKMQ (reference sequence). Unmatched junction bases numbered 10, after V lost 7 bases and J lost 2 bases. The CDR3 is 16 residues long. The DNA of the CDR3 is TGTGCCAGCACCCCCAGGGGGCTGAGGACCAAAAACATTCAGTACTTC. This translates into CASTPRGLRTKNIQYF. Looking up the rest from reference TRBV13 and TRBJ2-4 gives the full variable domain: AAGVIQSPRHLIKEKRETATLKCYPIPRHDTVYWYQQGPGQDPQFLISFYEKMQSDKGSIPDRFSAQQFSDYHSELNMSSLELGDSALYFCASTPRGLRTKNIQYFGAGTRLSVL.

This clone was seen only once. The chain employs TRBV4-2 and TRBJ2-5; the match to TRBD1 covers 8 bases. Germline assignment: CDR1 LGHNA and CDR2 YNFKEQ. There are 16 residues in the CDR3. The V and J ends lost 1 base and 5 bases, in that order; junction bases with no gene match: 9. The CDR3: CASSQVHRQGIETQYF. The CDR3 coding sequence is TGTGCCAGCAGCCAAGTCCATCGACAGGGGATCGAGACCCAGTACTTC.

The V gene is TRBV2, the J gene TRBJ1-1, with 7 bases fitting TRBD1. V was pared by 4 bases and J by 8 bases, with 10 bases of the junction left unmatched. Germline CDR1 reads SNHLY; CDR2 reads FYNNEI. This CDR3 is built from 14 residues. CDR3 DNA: TGTGCCAGCAGTGTGGTAGGGGGCGAAGGGGAAGCTTTCTTT. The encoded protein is CASSVVGGEGEAFF.

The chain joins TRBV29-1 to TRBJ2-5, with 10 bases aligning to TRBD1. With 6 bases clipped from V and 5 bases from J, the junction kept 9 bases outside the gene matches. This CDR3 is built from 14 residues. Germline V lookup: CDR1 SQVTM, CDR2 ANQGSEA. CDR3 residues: CSVRDRGGFETQYF. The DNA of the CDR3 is TGCAGCGTCCGGGACAGGGGCGGGTTTGAGACCCAGTACTTC.

CDR3 sequence: CASSPGARFGEQFF. CDR3 DNA: TGCGCCAGCTCTCCAGGGGCAAGGTTCGGTGAGCAGTTCTTC. The chain joins TRBV4-1 to TRBJ2-1, with D possibly TRBD1 on 6 matching bases. The CDR3 consists of 14 residues. With 8 bases removed from V and 9 bases from J, the gap between germline ends came to 20 bases. Germline-derived CDR1 and CDR2 are MGHRA and YSYEKL.

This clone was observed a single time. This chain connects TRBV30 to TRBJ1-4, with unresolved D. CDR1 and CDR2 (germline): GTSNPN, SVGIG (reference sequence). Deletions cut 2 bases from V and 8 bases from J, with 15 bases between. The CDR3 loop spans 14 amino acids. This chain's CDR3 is CAWSLLNPGEKLFF. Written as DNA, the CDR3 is TGTGCCTGGAGTCTACTGAATCCGGGGGAAAAACTGTTTTTT. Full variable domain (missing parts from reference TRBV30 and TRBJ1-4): SQTIHQWPATLVQPVGSPLSLECTVEGTSNPNLYWYRQAAGRGLQLLFYSVGIGQISSEVPQNLSASRPQDRQFILSSKKLLLSDSGFYLCAWSLLNPGEKLFFGSGTQLSVL.

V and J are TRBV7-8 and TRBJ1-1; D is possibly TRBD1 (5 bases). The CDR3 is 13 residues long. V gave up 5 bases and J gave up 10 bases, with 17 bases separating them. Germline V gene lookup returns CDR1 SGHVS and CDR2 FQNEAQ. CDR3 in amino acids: CASSTQVGVRAFF. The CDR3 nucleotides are TGTGCCAGCAGCACACAGGTCGGAGTACGAGCTTTCTTT.

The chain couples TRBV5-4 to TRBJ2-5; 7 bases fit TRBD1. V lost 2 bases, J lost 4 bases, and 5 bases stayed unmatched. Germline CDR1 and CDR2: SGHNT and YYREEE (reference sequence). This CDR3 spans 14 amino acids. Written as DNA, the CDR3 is TGTGCCAGCAGCTTTGGGGACAGAAGAGAGACCCAGTACTTC. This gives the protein CASSFGDRRETQYF.

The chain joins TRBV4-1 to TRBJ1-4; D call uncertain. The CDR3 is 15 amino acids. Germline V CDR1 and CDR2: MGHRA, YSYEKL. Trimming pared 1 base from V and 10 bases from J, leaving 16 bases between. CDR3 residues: CASSQAAALRVKLFF. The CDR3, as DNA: TGCGCCAGCAGCCAAGCAGCGGCTTTGAGGGTAAAACTGTTTTTT.

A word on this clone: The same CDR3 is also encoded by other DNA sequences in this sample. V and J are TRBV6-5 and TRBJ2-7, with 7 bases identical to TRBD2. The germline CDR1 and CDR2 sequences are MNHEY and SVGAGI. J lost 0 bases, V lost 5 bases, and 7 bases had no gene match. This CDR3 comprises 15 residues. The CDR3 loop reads CASSQLAGDSYEQYF. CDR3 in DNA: TGTGCCAGCAGTCAACTGGCGGGGGACTCCTACGAGCAGTACTTC.

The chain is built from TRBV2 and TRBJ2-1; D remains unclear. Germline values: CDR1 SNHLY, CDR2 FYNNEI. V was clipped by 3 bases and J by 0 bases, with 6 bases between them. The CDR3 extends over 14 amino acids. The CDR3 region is CASSDTSSYNEQFF. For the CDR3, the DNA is TGTGCCAGCAGTGACACGAGCTCCTACAATGAGCAGTTCTTC. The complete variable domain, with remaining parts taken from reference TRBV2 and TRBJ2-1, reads EPEVTQTPSHQVTQMGQEVILRCVPISNHLYFYWYRQILGQKVEFLVSFYNNEISEKSEIFDDQFSVERPDGSNFTLKIRSTKLEDSAMYFCASSDTSSYNEQFFGPGTRLTVL.

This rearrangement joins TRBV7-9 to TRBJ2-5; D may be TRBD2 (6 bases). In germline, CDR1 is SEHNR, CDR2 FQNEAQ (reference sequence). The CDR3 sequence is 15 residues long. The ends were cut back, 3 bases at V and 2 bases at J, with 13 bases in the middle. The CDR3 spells CASSLIRRGQETQYF. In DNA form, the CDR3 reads TGTGCCAGCAGCTTGATACGGCGGGGACAAGAGACCCAGTACTTC.

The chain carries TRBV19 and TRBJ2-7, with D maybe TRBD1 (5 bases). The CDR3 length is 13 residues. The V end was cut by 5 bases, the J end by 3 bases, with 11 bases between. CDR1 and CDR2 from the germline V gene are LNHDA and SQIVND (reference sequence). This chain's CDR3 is CASSPRENYEQYF. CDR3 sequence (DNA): TGTGCCAGTAGTCCCAGGGAAAACTACGAGCAGTACTTC.

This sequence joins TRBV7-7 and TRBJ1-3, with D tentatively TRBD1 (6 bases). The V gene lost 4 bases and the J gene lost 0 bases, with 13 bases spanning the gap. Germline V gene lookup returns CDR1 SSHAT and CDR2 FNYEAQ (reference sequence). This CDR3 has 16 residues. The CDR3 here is CASSSAQGLSGNTIYF. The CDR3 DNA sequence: TGTGCCAGCAGCTCCGCACAGGGCCTCTCTGGAAACACCATATATTTT. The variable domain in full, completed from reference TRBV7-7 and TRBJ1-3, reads GAGVSQSPRYKVTKRGQDVTLRCDPISSHATLYWYQQALGQGPEFLTYFNYEAQPDKSGLPSDRFSAERPEGSISTLTIQRTEQRDSAMYRCASSSAQGLSGNTIYFGEGSWLTVV.

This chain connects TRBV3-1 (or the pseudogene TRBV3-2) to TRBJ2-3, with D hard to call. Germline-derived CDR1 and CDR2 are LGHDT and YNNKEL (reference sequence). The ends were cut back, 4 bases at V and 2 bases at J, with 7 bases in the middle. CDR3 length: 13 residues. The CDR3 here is CASSPSPTDTQYF. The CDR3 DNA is TGTGCCAGCAGCCCCTCCCCCACAGATACGCAGTATTTT.

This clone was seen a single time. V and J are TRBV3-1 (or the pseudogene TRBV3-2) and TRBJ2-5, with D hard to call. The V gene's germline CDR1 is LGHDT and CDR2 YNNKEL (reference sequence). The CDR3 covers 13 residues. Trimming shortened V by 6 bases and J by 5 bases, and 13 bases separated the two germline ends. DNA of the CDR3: TGTGCCAGCAGTCGGAGAGCAGAGGAGACCCAGTACTTC. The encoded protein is CASSRRAEETQYF.

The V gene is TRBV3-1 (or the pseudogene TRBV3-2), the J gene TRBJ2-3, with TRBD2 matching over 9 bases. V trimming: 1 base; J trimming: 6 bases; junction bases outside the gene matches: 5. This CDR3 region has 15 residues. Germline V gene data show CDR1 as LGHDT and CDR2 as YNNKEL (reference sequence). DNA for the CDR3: TGTGCCAGCAGCCAAGGGCCTAGCGGGGCTGATACGCAGTATTTT. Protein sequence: CASSQGPSGADTQYF.

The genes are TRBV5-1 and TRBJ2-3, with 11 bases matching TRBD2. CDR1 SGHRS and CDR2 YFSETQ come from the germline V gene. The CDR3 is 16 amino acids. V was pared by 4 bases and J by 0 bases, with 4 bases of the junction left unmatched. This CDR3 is CASSPRLAGSTDTQYF. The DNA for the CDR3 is TGCGCCAGCAGCCCACGACTAGCGGGGAGCACAGATACGCAGTATTTT.

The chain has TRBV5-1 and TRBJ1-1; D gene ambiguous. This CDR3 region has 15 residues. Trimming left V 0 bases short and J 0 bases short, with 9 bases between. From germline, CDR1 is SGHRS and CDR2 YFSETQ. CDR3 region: CASSLAETLNTEAFF. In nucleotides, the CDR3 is TGCGCCAGCAGCTTGGCCGAGACACTGAACACTGAAGCTTTCTTT.

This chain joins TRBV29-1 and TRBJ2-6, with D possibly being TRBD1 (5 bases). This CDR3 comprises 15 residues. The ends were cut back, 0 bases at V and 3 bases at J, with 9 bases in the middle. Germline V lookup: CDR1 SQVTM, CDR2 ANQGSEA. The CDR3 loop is CSVEEQGGGANVLTF. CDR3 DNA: TGCAGCGTTGAAGAGCAGGGTGGTGGGGCCAACGTCCTGACTTTC.

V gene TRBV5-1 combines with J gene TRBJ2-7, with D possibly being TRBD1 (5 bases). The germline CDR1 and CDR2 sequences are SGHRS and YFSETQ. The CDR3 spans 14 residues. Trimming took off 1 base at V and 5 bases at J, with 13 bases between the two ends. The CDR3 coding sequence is TGCGCCAGCAGCTTGTCCAGGGTTAACGACGAGCAGTACTTC. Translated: CASSLSRVNDEQYF.